The clone carrying this T cell receptor beta chain was observed at least ten times. Its antigen remains unknown. TCRbeta library construction was performed incorporating unique molecular identifiers. One entry per CDR3 protein results from TCRdb running MiXCR on the PCR reads. The repertoire includes approximately 630,000 distinct CDR3 sequences, around 13% of them detected once, and 0.79% sits in the top ten. This sample is part of a study of T-cell reconstitution after alpha-beta-depleted transplantation in children. Whole-study results and caveats: At day 60, the high TCRbeta diversity found in some patients originated from recipient T cells and thymic progenitors that had survived. By one year post-transplant, T-cell counts and diversity largely arose from T cells that were newly produced. Several hundred expanded graft clones reportedly were the source of alpha-beta T cells about two months after transplant.

V lost 0 bases and J 5 bases, leaving 9 bases between the germline ends. The germline V gene has CDR1 SGDLS and CDR2 YYNGEE. CDR3 length equals 14 residues. The TCR originated in a girl aged 2 to 10 with congenital amegakaryocytic thrombocytopenia, due to receive a stem cell transplant. This chain links TRBV9 with TRBJ2-1; D ambiguous. This specimen consisted of PBMCs, obtained before TCRalphabeta/CD19-depleted stem cell transplant. The CDR3 loop reads CASSVDPDNNEQFF. DNA of the CDR3: TGTGCCAGCAGCGTAGACCCCGATAACAATGAGCAGTTCTTC.